The present T cell receptor beta chain was sequenced within a study of early T cells in non-severe SARS-CoV-2 infection. The CDR3 runs 15 residues. J gave up 0 bases and V 6 bases, and 5 bases lay outside the gene matches. Whole-study findings and limits: Anti-spike CD8 responses were favored in VDJdb matching, and private and CD4 specificities were missed.

Unique molecular identifiers were attached to individual cDNA molecules. TCRdb itself ran the 5' RACE reads through MiXCR, one entry per CDR3 protein. The table includes 40,000 to 45,000 distinct CDR3 sequences, roughly 6% detected once. In the case of this clonotype: Its antigen is currently unknown.

The source material was whole blood, sampled at baseline. V is TRBV12-3 or TRBV12-4 and J is TRBJ1-1, with 9 bases fitting TRBD1. This sequence was found in an adult who was a healthcare worker with PCR-confirmed SARS-CoV-2 infection or an uninfected control (not recorded which). CDR3 in DNA: TGTGCCAGCAGAAACCGACAGGGGGTGAACACTGAAGCTTTCTTT. This sequence encodes CASRNRQGVNTEAFF.